These T cell receptor beta chains were read from a single sample in a study of PD-1 blockade in classical Hodgkin lymphoma. The protocol was immunoSEQ multiplex PCR, while the TCRdb copy is restricted to in-frame clones and leaves out a portion. Found here are approximately 98,000 clones, about 88% of them singletons; the top ten hold about 20%. This specimen consisted of peripheral blood mononuclear cells (PBMCs), obtained before the second cycle of nivolumab. All receptors derive from a human donor with classical Hodgkin lymphoma. CDR3s include the opening cysteine and the closing phenylalanine or tryptophan. A D gene is named only where the DNA matches it firmly. Only part of the rows carry a size: once, few, many, or a class if the clone is expanded.

size	D	V	J	CDR3	DNA
-	-	TRBV4-3	TRBJ1-5	CASSQDIFAGLRNRDNQPQHF	TGCGCCAGCAGCCAAGATATTTTTGCAGGCCTACGGAATAGGGACAATCAGCCCCAGCATTTT
-	TRBD2	TRBV28	TRBJ2-1	CASSFGGLASYNEQFF	TGTGCCAGCAGTTTTGGAGGACTAGCCTCCTACAATGAGCAGTTCTTC
-	-	TRBV4-2	TRBJ2-7	CASSQEAGYEQYF	TGTGCCAGCAGCCAAGAGGCGGGGTACGAGCAGTACTTC
-	TRBD2	TRBV10-3	TRBJ2-3	CAISGASGMADTQYF	TGTGCCATCAGTGGGGCTAGCGGGATGGCAGATACGCAGTATTTT
-	-	TRBV7-9	TRBJ1-1	CASSPVLGTEAFF	TGTGCCAGCAGCCCCGTTTTAGGCACTGAAGCTTTCTTT
-	-	TRBV5-6	TRBJ2-3	CASSLAPVGTDTQYF	TGTGCCAGCAGCTTGGCCCCGGTGGGTACAGATACGCAGTATTTT
-	TRBD2	TRBV19	TRBJ2-1	CASSSRAGGGYNEQFF	TGTGCCAGCTCGTCACGAGCGGGAGGGGGCTACAATGAGCAGTTCTTC
-	-	TRBV7-8	TRBJ1-6	CASLDSSYNSPLHF	TGTGCCAGTTTGGACAGCTCCTATAATTCACCCCTCCACTTT
-	-	TRBV7-9	TRBJ2-5	CASSREETQYF	TGTGCCAGCAGCAGAGAAGAGACCCAGTACTTC
-	-	TRBV7-9	TRBJ2-1	CASSPAVSAYNEQFF	TGTGCCAGCAGCCCTGCAGTCTCGGCTTACAATGAGCAGTTCTTC
-	TRBD1	TRBV27	TRBJ1-3	CASSLSGGPGNTIYF	TGTGCCAGCAGTTTGTCAGGGGGCCCTGGAAACACCATATATTTT
-	-	TRBV30	TRBJ1-6	CAWSLGWWNSPLHF	TGTGCCTGGAGCCTGGGGTGGTGGAATTCACCCCTCCACTTT
-	-	TRBV29-1	TRBJ2-1	CSETLAGRNEQFF	TGCAGCGAGACACTAGCAGGTAGGAATGAGCAGTTCTTC
-	-	TRBV5-4	TRBJ1-1	CASSFGGGLTEAFF	TGTGCCAGCAGCTTCGGGGGGGGGCTCACTGAAGCTTTCTTT
-	-	TRBV5-3	TRBJ1-5	CARSLDYSSNQPQHF	TGTGCCAGAAGCTTGGATTACAGTAGCAATCAGCCCCAGCATTTT
-	-	TRBV29-1	TRBJ1-5	CSVADYSNQPQHF	TGCAGCGTTGCGGATTATAGCAATCAGCCCCAGCATTTT
-	-	TRBV4-1	TRBJ1-3	CASSQVEGLSPTGNTIYF	TGCGCCAGCAGCCAAGTAGAAGGGTTAAGTCCGACTGGAAACACCATATATTTT
-	-	TRBV28	TRBJ1-1	CASSLHVRPRVKVEAFF	TGTGCCAGCAGTTTACACGTCCGTCCCCGCGTTAAGGTTGAAGCTTTCTTT
-	TRBD2	TRBV4-1	TRBJ2-7	CASSPGTSSYEQYF	TGCGCCAGCAGCCCCGGGACTAGCTCCTACGAGCAGTACTTC
-	-	TRBV27	TRBJ2-7	CASSRPGHIYEQYF	TGTGCCAGCAGTCGACCGGGACACATCTACGAGCAGTACTTC
-	-	TRBV29-1	TRBJ2-7	CSAEETPYEQYF	TGCAGCGCGGAGGAGACTCCCTACGAGCAGTACTTC
-	-	TRBV4-3	TRBJ2-7	CASSQDIRLLSSYEQYF	TGCGCCAGCAGCCAAGATATAAGACTTCTGTCCTCCTACGAGCAGTACTTC
-	TRBD2	TRBV5-4	TRBJ2-7	CASSLVAGGPHEQYF	TGTGCCAGCAGCTTGGTAGCGGGAGGGCCCCACGAGCAGTACTTC
-	-	TRBV28	TRBJ1-1	CAISDRLNTEAFF	TGTGCCATCTCAGACAGGTTGAACACTGAAGCTTTCTTT
-	TRBD2	TRBV6-4	TRBJ2-1	CASSGLAGVDEQFF	TGTGCCAGCAGTGGACTAGCGGGAGTGGATGAGCAGTTCTTC
-	-	TRBV11-2	TRBJ1-5	CASSLGPLSQPQHF	TGTGCCAGCAGCTTAGGCCCCTTGAGTCAGCCCCAGCATTTT
-	TRBD2	TRBV5-8	TRBJ2-7	CASSLRTSTFEQYF	TGTGCCAGCAGCTTGAGGACTAGCACGTTCGAGCAGTACTTC
-	TRBD2	TRBV11-2	TRBJ2-5	CASSLDGLAGDLRRETQYF	TGTGCCAGCAGCCTAGACGGCCTAGCGGGAGACCTCCGGCGGGAGACCCAGTACTTC
-	TRBD2	TRBV4-3	TRBJ2-1	CASSQDWLAGAGQFF	TGCGCCAGCAGCCAAGACTGGCTAGCGGGAGCTGGGCAGTTCTTC
-	-	TRBV25-1	TRBJ2-3	CASMGPAVTGADTQYF	TGTGCCAGCATGGGTCCAGCGGTCACCGGGGCAGATACGCAGTATTTT
-	-	TRBV7-8	TRBJ2-3	CASSLGRTSTDTQYF	TGTGCCAGCAGCTTAGGGAGGACTAGCACAGATACGCAGTATTTT
-	TRBD1	TRBV2	TRBJ1-5	CASSDSRGGGQHF	TGTGCCAGCAGTGACTCCAGGGGGGGAGGACAGCATTTT
-	-	TRBV27	TRBJ2-7	CASSPYRGGSYEQYF	TGTGCCAGCAGTCCCTACAGGGGAGGCTCCTACGAGCAGTACTTC
-	TRBD1	TRBV7-9	TRBJ2-4	CASSTGTGSNIQYF	TGTGCCAGCAGCACCGGGACAGGATCGAACATTCAGTACTTC
-	-	TRBV28	TRBJ1-1	CASSVGWGTEAFF	TGTGCCAGCAGTGTAGGTTGGGGTACTGAAGCTTTCTTT
-	-	TRBV19	TRBJ2-1	CASSPADRGQFF	TGTGCCAGTAGCCCAGCCGACCGGGGACAGTTCTTC
-	-	TRBV28	TRBJ1-2	CASSLSASRGWDYGYTF	TGTGCCAGCAGTTTATCTGCTAGCAGGGGATGGGACTATGGCTACACCTTC
-	TRBD1	TRBV6-5	TRBJ1-1	CASSYSTGARSTEAFF	TGTGCCAGCAGTTACTCAACAGGGGCCCGGTCCACTGAAGCTTTCTTT
-	-	TRBV5-4	TRBJ2-5	CASSFGGAGETQYF	TGTGCCAGCAGCTTCGGCGGGGCGGGGGAGACCCAGTACTTC
-	TRBD2	TRBV6-5	TRBJ2-5	CASRRLAGYQETQYF	TGTGCCAGCAGAAGACTAGCGGGATACCAAGAGACCCAGTACTTC
-	TRBD1	TRBV6-4	TRBJ1-2	CASSEQGASYGYTF	TGTGCCAGCAGTGAACAGGGGGCAAGCTATGGCTACACCTTC
-	TRBD1	TRBV2	TRBJ2-5	CASSDPDRDRSYF	TGTGCCAGCAGTGACCCCGACCGGGACAGGTCGTACTTC
-	-	TRBV29-1	TRBJ1-1	CSVVGENTEAFF	TGCAGCGTTGTAGGGGAGAACACTGAAGCTTTCTTT
-	-	TRBV4-1	TRBJ2-1	CASSPLGGSQNEQFF	TGCGCCAGCAGCCCCCTGGGGGGAAGCCAAAATGAGCAGTTCTTC
-	TRBD2	TRBV27	TRBJ2-7	CASSGTSAYEQYF	TGTGCCAGCAGCGGGACTAGCGCCTACGAGCAGTACTTC
-	TRBD2	TRBV19	TRBJ2-5	CASSIIGPLAVQETQYF	TGTGCCAGTAGTATCATAGGGCCCCTAGCGGTCCAAGAGACCCAGTACTTC
-	-	TRBV28	TRBJ2-7	CASSYPESGLEEQYF	TGTGCCAGCAGCTACCCCGAAAGCGGGTTAGAGGAGCAGTACTTC
-	TRBD2	TRBV7-8	TRBJ2-3	CASSQFSGMGTDTQYF	TGTGCCAGCAGCCAGTTTAGCGGGATGGGCACAGATACGCAGTATTTT
-	-	TRBV29-1	TRBJ2-5	CSVVLGRMMRTEYQETQYF	TGCAGCGTTGTATTAGGACGGATGATGAGGACGGAGTACCAAGAGACCCAGTACTTC
-	-	TRBV7-6	TRBJ1-1	CASSLSENTEAFF	TGTGCCAGCAGCTTATCCGAGAACACTGAAGCTTTCTTT
once	TRBD2	TRBV27	TRBJ2-7	CASSPLEVAGDYEQYF	TGTGCCAGCAGTCCCTTGGAGGTAGCGGGAGACTACGAGCAGTACTTC
once	-	TRBV7-9	TRBJ1-1	CASSNTVNTEAFF	TGTGCCAGCAGCAATACGGTGAACACTGAAGCTTTCTTT
-	TRBD1	TRBV10-3	TRBJ1-4	CAISRDRGEKLFF	TGTGCCATCAGCCGGGACAGGGGGGAAAAACTGTTTTTT
-	-	TRBV5-1	TRBJ2-7	CASSLVGRNSAQYF	TGCGCCAGCAGCTTGGTCGGACGGAACTCCGCCCAGTACTTC
-	TRBD1	TRBV11-3	TRBJ1-2	CASSWDRSPLHTF	TGTGCCAGCAGCTGGGACAGGTCCCCCTTGCACACCTTC
-	-	TRBV11-2	TRBJ1-2	CASATYEVRGYTF	TGTGCCAGCGCAACCTACGAGGTGCGGGGCTACACCTTC
-	TRBD1	TRBV18	TRBJ2-7	CASSLGQGWGMSYEQYF	TGTGCCAGCTCCCTCGGACAGGGTTGGGGCATGTCCTACGAGCAGTACTTC